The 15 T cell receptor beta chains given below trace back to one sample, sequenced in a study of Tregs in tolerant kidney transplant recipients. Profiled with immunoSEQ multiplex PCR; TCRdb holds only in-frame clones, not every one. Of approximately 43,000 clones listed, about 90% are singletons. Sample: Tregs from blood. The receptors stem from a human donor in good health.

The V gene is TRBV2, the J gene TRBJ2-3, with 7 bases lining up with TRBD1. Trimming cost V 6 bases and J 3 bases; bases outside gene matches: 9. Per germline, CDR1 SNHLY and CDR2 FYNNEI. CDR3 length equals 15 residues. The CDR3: CASRIQGSRTDTQYF. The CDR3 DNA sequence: TGTGCCAGCAGAATACAGGGGAGTCGGACAGATACGCAGTATTTT. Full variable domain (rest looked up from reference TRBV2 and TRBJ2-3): EPEVTQTPSHQVTQMGQEVILRCVPISNHLYFYWYRQILGQKVEFLVSFYNNEISEKSEIFDDQFSVERPDGSNFTLKIRSTKLEDSAMYFCASRIQGSRTDTQYFGPGTRLTVL.

CDR3 residues: CASSRQSLNTEAFF. CDR3 in DNA: TGTGCCAGCAGTCGACAATCCCTGAACACTGAAGCTTTCTTT. V gene TRBV6-5 combines with J gene TRBJ1-1; no clear D gene. Trimming shortened V by 5 bases and J by 0 bases, and 10 bases separated the two germline ends. This CDR3 has 14 residues. Looked up from germline, CDR1 is MNHEY and CDR2 is SVGAGI.

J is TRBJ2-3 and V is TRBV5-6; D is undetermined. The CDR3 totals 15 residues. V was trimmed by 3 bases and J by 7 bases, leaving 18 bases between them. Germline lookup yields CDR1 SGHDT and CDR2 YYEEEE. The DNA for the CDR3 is TGTGCCAGCAGCTACGGGCTGTTTGGTGCCAATACGCAGTATTTT. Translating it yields CASSYGLFGANTQYF. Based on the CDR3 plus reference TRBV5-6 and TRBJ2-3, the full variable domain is DAGVTQSPTHLIKTRGQQVTLRCSPKSGHDTVSWYQQALGQGPQFIFQYYEEEERQRGNFPDRFSGHQFPNYSSELNVNALLLGDSALYLCASSYGLFGANTQYFGPGTRLTVL.

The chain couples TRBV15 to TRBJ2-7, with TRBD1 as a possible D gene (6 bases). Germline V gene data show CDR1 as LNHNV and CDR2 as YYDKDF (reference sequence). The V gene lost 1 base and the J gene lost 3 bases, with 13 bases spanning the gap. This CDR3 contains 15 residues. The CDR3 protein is CATSRVGTLHYEQYF. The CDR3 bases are TGTGCCACCAGCAGAGTCGGGACACTTCACTACGAGCAGTACTTC.

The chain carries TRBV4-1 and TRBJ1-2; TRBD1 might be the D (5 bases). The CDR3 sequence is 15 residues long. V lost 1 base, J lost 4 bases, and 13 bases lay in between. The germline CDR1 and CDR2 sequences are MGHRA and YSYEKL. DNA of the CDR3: TGCGCCAGCAGCCAAGGGGAACAGGTCTTCTATGGCTACACCTTC. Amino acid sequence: CASSQGEQVFYGYTF.

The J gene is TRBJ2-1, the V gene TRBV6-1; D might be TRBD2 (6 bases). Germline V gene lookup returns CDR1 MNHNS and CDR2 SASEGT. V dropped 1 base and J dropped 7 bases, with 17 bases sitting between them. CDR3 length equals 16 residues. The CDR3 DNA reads TGTGCCAGCAGTGAAGTCGGGGGAAAGGGATGGAATGAGCAGTTCTTC. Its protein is CASSEVGGKGWNEQFF.

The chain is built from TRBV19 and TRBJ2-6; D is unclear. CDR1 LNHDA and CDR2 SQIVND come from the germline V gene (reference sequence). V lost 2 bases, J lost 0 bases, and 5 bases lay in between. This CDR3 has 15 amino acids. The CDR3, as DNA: TGTGCCAGTAGTATATTGGTCTCTGGGGCCAACGTCCTGACTTTC. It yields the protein CASSILVSGANVLTF.

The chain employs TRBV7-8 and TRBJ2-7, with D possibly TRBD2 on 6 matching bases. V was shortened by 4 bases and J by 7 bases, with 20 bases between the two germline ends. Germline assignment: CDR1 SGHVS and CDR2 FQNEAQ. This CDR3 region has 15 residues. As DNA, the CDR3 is TGTGCCAGCAGCTCACCTTGGCAGGGCCGGGGGGAGCAGTACTTC. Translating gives CASSSPWQGRGEQYF.

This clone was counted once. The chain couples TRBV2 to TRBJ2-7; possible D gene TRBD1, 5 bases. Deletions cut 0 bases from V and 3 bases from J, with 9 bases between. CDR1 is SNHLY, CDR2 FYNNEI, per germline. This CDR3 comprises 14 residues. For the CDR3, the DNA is TGTGCCAGCAGTGAAGCGAGGACACTCTACGAGCAGTACTTC. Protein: CASSEARTLYEQYF.

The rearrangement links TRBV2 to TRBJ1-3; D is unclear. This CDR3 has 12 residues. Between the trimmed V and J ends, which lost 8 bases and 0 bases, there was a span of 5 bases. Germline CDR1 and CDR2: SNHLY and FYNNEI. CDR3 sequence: CASQSSGNTIYF. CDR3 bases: TGTGCCAGCCAGAGCTCTGGAAACACCATATATTTT.

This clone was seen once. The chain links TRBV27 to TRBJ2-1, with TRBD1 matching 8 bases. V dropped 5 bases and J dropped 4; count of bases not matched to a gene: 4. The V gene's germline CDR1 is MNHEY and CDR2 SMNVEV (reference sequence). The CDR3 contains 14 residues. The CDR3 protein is CASSGQGAYNEQFF. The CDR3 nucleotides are TGTGCCAGCAGTGGACAGGGTGCTTACAATGAGCAGTTCTTC.

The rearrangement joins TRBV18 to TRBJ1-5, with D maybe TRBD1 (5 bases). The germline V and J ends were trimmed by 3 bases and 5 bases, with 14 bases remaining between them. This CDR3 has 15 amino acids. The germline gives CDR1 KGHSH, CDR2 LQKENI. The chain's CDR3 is CASSPRRGGDQPQHF. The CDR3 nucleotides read TGTGCCAGCTCACCCCGTCGGGGGGGGGATCAGCCCCAGCATTTT.

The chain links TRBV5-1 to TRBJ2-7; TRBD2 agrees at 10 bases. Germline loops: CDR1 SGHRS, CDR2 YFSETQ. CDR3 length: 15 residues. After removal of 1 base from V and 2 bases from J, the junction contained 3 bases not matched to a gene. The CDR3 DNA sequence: TGCGCCAGCAGCTTGCAGCTAGCGGGAGCCTACGAGCAGTACTTC. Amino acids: CASSLQLAGAYEQYF.

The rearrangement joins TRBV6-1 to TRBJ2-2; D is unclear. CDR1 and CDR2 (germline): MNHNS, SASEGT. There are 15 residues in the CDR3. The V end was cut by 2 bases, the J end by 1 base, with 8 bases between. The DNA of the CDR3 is TGTGCCAGCAGTGAACAATTCGGGAACACCGGGGAGCTGTTTTTT. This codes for CASSEQFGNTGELFF.

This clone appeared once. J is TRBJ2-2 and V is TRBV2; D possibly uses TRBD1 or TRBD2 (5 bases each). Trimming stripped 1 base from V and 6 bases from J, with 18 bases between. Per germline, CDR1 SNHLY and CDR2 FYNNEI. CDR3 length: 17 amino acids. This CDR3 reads CASSEGDGTWMSGELFF. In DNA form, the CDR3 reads TGTGCCAGCAGTGAAGGGGACGGCACATGGATGTCCGGGGAGCTGTTTTTT.